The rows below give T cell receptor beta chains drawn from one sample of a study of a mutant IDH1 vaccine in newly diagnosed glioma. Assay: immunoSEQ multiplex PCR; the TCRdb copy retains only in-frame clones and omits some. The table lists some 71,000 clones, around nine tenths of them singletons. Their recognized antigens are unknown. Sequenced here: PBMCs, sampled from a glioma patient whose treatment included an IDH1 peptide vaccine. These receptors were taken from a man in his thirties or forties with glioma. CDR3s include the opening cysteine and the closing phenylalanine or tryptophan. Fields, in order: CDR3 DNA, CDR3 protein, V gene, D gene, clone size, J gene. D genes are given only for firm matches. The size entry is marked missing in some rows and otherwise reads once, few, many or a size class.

DNA: TGCGCCAGCAGCTTGGTAGTGGGGTTAGGAGGAGATGGCTACACCTTC
CDR3: CASSLVVGLGGDGYTF
V: TRBV5-1
D: -
size: -
J: TRBJ1-2

DNA: TGTGCCAGCAGTGAGGGGAGGGAGACCCAGTACTTC
CDR3: CASSEGRETQYF
V: TRBV2
D: -
size: -
J: TRBJ2-5

DNA: TGTGCCAGCAGTGGGGCGGATAACTATGGCTACACCTTC
CDR3: CASSGADNYGYTF
V: TRBV2
D: -
size: -
J: TRBJ1-2

DNA: TGTGCCTGGACCGGGACCGCGAGTTGGAGCCCCCTCCACTTT
CDR3: CAWTGTASWSPLHF
V: TRBV30
D: -
size: -
J: TRBJ1-6

DNA: TGTGCCAGCAGCGAAGCCCGCGCCTGGGAGCAGTACTTC
CDR3: CASSEARAWEQYF
V: TRBV13
D: -
size: -
J: TRBJ2-5

DNA: TGTGCCAGCAGCTTAGATCGGGGCGATGAGCAGTTCTTC
CDR3: CASSLDRGDEQFF
V: TRBV11-2
D: -
size: -
J: TRBJ2-1

DNA: TGTGCCAGCAGCGCCCTAGCAGAATCGCTTAACTATGGCTACACCTTC
CDR3: CASSALAESLNYGYTF
V: TRBV9
D: -
size: -
J: TRBJ1-2

DNA: TGTGCCAGCAGTGGCTGGGACAGCTTTTACGATGAGCAGTTCTTC
CDR3: CASSGWDSFYDEQFF
V: TRBV6-1
D: TRBD1
size: -
J: TRBJ2-1

DNA: TGTGCCAGCAGCTTAGAAGGGGGCGAGCAGTACTTC
CDR3: CASSLEGGEQYF
V: TRBV7-9
D: -
size: -
J: TRBJ2-7

DNA: TGTGCCAGCAGCTTAGGGGGGGACGGGGAGCAGTACTTC
CDR3: CASSLGGDGEQYF
V: TRBV11-3
D: -
size: -
J: TRBJ2-7

DNA: TGTGCCAGCAGCTTAGGGGACAGGGGGAATCAGCCCCAGCATTTT
CDR3: CASSLGDRGNQPQHF
V: TRBV13
D: TRBD1
size: -
J: TRBJ1-5

DNA: TGCGCCAGCAGCCAAGTACCCGAACTCTCTGGAAACACCATATATTTT
CDR3: CASSQVPELSGNTIYF
V: TRBV4-3
D: -
size: -
J: TRBJ1-3

DNA: TGTGCCAGCAGTGAATCCCAGCGGGAGAAGGGGGAGACCCAGTACTTC
CDR3: CASSESQREKGETQYF
V: TRBV2
D: TRBD2
size: -
J: TRBJ2-5

DNA: TGCGCCAGCAGCCAAGGCCCCGTCCCCACTGAAGCTTTCTTT
CDR3: CASSQGPVPTEAFF
V: TRBV4-1
D: -
size: -
J: TRBJ1-1

DNA: TGTGCCAGCAGCGTGACCGGGCCCGAGCAGTACTTC
CDR3: CASSVTGPEQYF
V: TRBV5-6
D: -
size: -
J: TRBJ2-7

DNA: TGTGCCAGCAGACGACAGGGCACAGATACGCAGTATTTT
CDR3: CASRRQGTDTQYF
V: TRBV6-5
D: -
size: -
J: TRBJ2-3

DNA: TGTGCCAGCAGTTTCTTGCAGGGCCAAGAGACCCAGTACTTC
CDR3: CASSFLQGQETQYF
V: TRBV28
D: -
size: once
J: TRBJ2-5

DNA: TGTGCCAGCAGCTTCGGGACGACCTACGAGCAGTACTTC
CDR3: CASSFGTTYEQYF
V: TRBV5-8
D: -
size: -
J: TRBJ2-7

DNA: TGTGCCAGCAGCTCGCCTAGCGGGGGGCCAGATACGCAGTATTTT
CDR3: CASSSPSGGPDTQYF
V: TRBV7-2
D: TRBD2
size: -
J: TRBJ2-3

DNA: TGCGCCAGCAGCTCGTTGGGACAGTCCGGGACCTATAATTCACCCCTCCACTTT
CDR3: CASSSLGQSGTYNSPLHF
V: TRBV5-1
D: TRBD1
size: -
J: TRBJ1-6

DNA: TGTGCCAGCAGCTACATCGAGGGTTTAGGCTACACCTTC
CDR3: CASSYIEGLGYTF
V: TRBV5-6
D: -
size: -
J: TRBJ1-2

DNA: TGTGCCAGCAGTTTAGGGGGACAGGGGTACTATGGCTACACCTTC
CDR3: CASSLGGQGYYGYTF
V: TRBV27
D: TRBD1
size: -
J: TRBJ1-2